Included here is one TCR beta chain sequence, with context. These data originate in a study of blood T cell repertoires in COVID-19. Study in general: Whether acute or convalescent, the COVID-19 samples came from the United States, Italy and Spain.

Researchers sorted participants into cohorts using their self-reported clinical history. V gave up 6 bases and J gave up 7 bases; unmatched junction bases: 12. Germline CDR1 is MNHEY and CDR2 is SMNVEV (reference sequence). The CDR3 totals 15 residues. Original data processing: Reference gene primers were amplified, and this amplification served to estimate nucleated cell counts. Only in-frame clones appear in the TCRdb table, and some are missing; sequencing was by immunoSEQ multiplex PCR. From that table come the V and J calls and clone size; the DNA was used to work out D and trimming. The sample holds under 300,000 clones; 80% to 95% are singletons and the top ten take approximately 1.9%.

The TCR sequence derives from a woman aged 18 to 35 who had recovered from COVID-19. J is TRBJ2-1 and V is TRBV27; 7 bases align to TRBD2. Sequencing was carried out using PBMCs or T cells enriched from blood (not recorded which). CDR3 amino acids: CASSPWAGANNEQFF. CDR3 DNA: TGTGCCAGCAGCCCGTGGGCGGGAGCGAATAATGAGCAGTTCTTC.